The next 10 T cell receptor beta chains were all read from a single sample in a study of T-cell reconstitution after alpha-beta-depleted transplantation in children. During its preparation, the TCRbeta library received unique molecular identifiers. Each CDR3 protein is one row after TCRdb ran MiXCR on the PCR reads. The table includes approximately 6,200 distinct CDR3 sequences, roughly 14% detected once. The source was PBMCs, collected before TCRalphabeta/CD19-depleted stem cell transplant. These receptors came from a boy aged 5-17 years with acute lymphoblastic leukemia, due to receive a stem cell transplant.

This clonotype is classed as medium-sized. The V call is TRBV20-1, the J call TRBJ2-3; D gene uncertain. The CDR3 sequence is 14 residues long. With 1 base removed from V and 0 bases from J, the gap between germline ends came to 8 bases. Germline values: CDR1 DFQATT, CDR2 SNEGSKA (reference sequence). CDR3 residues: CSARVPRSTDTQYF. In nucleotides, the CDR3 is TGCAGTGCTAGAGTACCGCGGAGCACAGATACGCAGTATTTT.

In this sample, this clonotype is medium-sized. This rearrangement joins TRBV7-8 to TRBJ1-1; TRBD1 agrees at 8 bases. The length of the CDR3 is 16 residues. Per germline, CDR1 SGHVS and CDR2 FQNEAQ. Trimming removed 3 bases from V and 5 bases from J; junction bases left unmatched: 11. As DNA, the CDR3 is TGTGCCAGCAGCTTTACCGCAGACAGGGGAGGGACTGAAGCTTTCTTT. Translating gives CASSFTADRGGTEAFF.

This clonotype was seen ten or more times. The chain recombines TRBV6-5 with TRBJ1-1, with D tentatively TRBD1 (5 bases). The CDR3 is 13 amino acids. The germline V and J ends were trimmed by 4 bases and 7 bases, with 13 bases remaining between them. Germline loops: CDR1 MNHEY, CDR2 SVGAGI. The CDR3 DNA is TGTGCCAGCAGTTGGGGACCGGACCTTGAAGCTTTCTTT. It codes for CASSWGPDLEAFF.

This clonotype is medium-sized (0.01 to 0.1%) within its sample. The chain joins TRBV6-5 to TRBJ1-5, with no clear D. Germline V CDR1 and CDR2: MNHEY, SVGAGI. This CDR3 spans 15 amino acids. Deletions cut 4 bases from V and 3 bases from J, with 13 bases between. The CDR3 here is CASSSSGLINQPQHF. In DNA, the CDR3 is TGTGCCAGCAGTTCCTCCGGGTTAATCAATCAGCCCCAGCATTTT.

By proportion, this clonotype is medium-sized (0.01 to 0.1%). The gene calls are TRBV7-2 and TRBJ1-6, with 9 positions matching TRBD1. The CDR3 covers 14 residues. The germline V gene has CDR1 SGHTA and CDR2 FQGNSA. The V and J ends lost 4 bases and 9 bases, in that order; junction bases with no gene match: 4. The CDR3 protein is CASSWGDRASPLHF. CDR3 coding DNA: TGTGCCAGCAGCTGGGGGGACAGGGCTTCACCCCTCCACTTT.

This clonotype is categorized as medium-sized. The chain combines TRBV28 with TRBJ2-3; no definite D call. The CDR3 consists of 12 residues. The V gene's germline CDR1 is MDHEN and CDR2 SYDVKM. V gave up 6 bases and J gave up 6 bases, with 10 bases separating them. The CDR3 here is CASSLLPDTQYF. The DNA of the CDR3 is TGTGCCAGCAGCCTCCTCCCGGATACGCAGTATTTT.

This clonotype was seen ten or more times. The V and J genes are TRBV5-5 and TRBJ1-4, with D possibly matching TRBD1 (5 bases). This CDR3 has 15 amino acids. CDR1 is SGHKS and CDR2 is YYEKEE in the germline V gene (reference sequence). V was clipped by 3 bases and J by 5 bases, with 14 bases between them. Here the CDR3 DNA reads TGTGCCAGCAGCTGGGACGGCAGGGACAATGAAAAACTGTTTTTT. Its protein product is CASSWDGRDNEKLFF.

This clonotype ranks as medium-sized. This rearrangement joins TRBV7-2 to TRBJ2-1, with 11 bases identical to TRBD2. This CDR3 spans 14 amino acids. Germline CDR1 reads SGHTA; CDR2 reads FQGNSA. V gave up 5 bases and J gave up 6 bases; unmatched junction bases: 3. The CDR3 region is CASSPTSGSNEQFF. CDR3 nucleotides: TGTGCCAGCAGCCCCACTAGCGGGAGCAATGAGCAGTTCTTC.

This clonotype is categorized as medium-sized. The gene calls are TRBV11-2 and TRBJ2-1; TRBD2 is a possible D gene (5 bases). In germline, CDR1 is SGHAT, CDR2 FQNNGV. Trimming shortened V by 1 base and J by 2 bases, and 12 bases separated the two germline ends. CDR3 length: 16 residues. The CDR3 DNA reads as TGTGCCAGCAGCTTAGTTCCGGGGATGGCCTACAATGAGCAGTTCTTC. Its translation: CASSLVPGMAYNEQFF.

The CDR3 reads CSAGGQVALLAKNIQYF. DNA for the CDR3: TGCAGTGCTGGGGGGCAGGTCGCGCTACTAGCCAAAAACATTCAGTACTTC. This chain connects TRBV20-1 to TRBJ2-4; tentatively, D is TRBD1 or TRBD2 (6 bases each). Trimming removed 5 bases from V and 0 bases from J, with 20 bases in between. Looked up from germline, CDR1 is DFQATT and CDR2 is SNEGSKA (reference sequence). The CDR3 consists of 17 residues.